The present T cell receptor beta chain was sequenced within a study of identifying expanded T cells in peripheral blood. Study-wide points: Over approximately two and four weeks, about 15 and 18 clones changed, versus around 1.3 between replicates. Variance in clone template counts between approximately two-week samples significantly increased with total template count across all healthy donors.

TCRdb keeps only in-frame clones here, not all; method: immunoSEQ multiplex PCR. The data contain about 100,000 clones, around nine tenths of them seen just once; the ten biggest clones take up about 4.2%. Remarks on this clone: What it binds is unknown.

In germline, CDR1 is MDHEN, CDR2 SYDVKM. V lost 4 bases to trimming and J lost 0 bases, with 13 bases between them. The CDR3 totals 16 residues. The V and J genes are TRBV28 and TRBJ1-3; D is ambiguous. The material sequenced was blood. The sequence was obtained from a person aged 18 to 70 in good health. As DNA, the CDR3 is TGTGCCAGCAGTTCTGTCCGGGTTTCCTCTGGAAACACCATATATTTT. Its protein product is CASSSVRVSSGNTIYF.